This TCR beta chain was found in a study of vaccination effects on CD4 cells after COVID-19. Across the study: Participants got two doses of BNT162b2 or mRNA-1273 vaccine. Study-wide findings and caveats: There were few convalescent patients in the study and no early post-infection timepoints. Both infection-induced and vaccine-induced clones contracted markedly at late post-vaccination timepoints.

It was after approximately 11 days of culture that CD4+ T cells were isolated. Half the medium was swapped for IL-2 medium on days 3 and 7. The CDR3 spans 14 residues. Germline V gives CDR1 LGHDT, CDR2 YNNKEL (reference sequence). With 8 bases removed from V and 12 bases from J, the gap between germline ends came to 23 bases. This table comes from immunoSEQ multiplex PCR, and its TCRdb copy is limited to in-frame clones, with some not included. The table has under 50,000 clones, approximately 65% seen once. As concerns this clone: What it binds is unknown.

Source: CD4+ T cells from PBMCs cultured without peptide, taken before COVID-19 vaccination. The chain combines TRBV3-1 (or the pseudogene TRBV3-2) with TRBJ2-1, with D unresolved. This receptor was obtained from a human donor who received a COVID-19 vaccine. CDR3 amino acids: CASRLTPTAPVQFF. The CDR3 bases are TGTGCCAGCCGACTTACCCCGACTGCGCCTGTGCAGTTCTTC.